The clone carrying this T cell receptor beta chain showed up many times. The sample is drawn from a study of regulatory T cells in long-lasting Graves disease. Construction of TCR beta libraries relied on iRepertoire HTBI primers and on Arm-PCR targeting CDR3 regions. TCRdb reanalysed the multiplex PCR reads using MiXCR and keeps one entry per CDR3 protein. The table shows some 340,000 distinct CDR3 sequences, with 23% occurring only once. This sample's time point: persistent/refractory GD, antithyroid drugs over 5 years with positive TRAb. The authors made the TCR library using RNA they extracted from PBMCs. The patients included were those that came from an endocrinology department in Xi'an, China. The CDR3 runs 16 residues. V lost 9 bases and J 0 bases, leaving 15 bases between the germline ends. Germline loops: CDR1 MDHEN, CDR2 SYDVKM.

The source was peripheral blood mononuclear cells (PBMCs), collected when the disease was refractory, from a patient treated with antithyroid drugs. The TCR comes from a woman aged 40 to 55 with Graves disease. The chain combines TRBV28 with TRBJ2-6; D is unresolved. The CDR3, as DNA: TGTGCCAGTAATCGCGACCTAAGCTCTGGGGCCAACGTCCTGACTTTC. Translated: CASNRDLSSGANVLTF.